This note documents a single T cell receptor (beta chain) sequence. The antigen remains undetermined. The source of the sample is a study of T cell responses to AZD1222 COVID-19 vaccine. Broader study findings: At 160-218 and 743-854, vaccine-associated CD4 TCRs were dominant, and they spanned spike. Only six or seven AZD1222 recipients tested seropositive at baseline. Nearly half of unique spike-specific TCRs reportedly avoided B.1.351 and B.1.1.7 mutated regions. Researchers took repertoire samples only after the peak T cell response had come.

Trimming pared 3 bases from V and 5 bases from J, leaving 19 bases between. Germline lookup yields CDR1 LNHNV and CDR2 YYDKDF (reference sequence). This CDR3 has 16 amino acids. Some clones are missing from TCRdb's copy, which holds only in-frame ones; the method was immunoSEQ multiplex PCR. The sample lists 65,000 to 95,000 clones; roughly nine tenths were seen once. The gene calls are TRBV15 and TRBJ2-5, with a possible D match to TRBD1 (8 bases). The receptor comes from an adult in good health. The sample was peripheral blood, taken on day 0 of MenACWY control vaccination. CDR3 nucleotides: TGTGCCACCAGCAGCCGGACAGGGAGGGGCCGGGAGACCCAGTACTTC. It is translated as CATSSRTGRGRETQYF.